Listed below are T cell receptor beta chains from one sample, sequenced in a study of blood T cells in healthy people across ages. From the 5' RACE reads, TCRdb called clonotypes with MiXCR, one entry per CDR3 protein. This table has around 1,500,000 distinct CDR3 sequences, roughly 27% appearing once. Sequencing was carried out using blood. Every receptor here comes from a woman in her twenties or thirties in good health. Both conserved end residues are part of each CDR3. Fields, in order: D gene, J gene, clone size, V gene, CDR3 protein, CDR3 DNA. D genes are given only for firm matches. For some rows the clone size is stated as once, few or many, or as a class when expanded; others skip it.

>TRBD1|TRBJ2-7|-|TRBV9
CASSPPGTGTYEQYF
TGTGCCAGCAGCCCACCTGGGACAGGAACCTACGAGCAGTACTTC
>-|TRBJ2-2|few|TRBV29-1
CSVGPGLNTGELFF
TGCAGCGTTGGCCCCGGCTTGAACACCGGGGAGCTGTTTTTT
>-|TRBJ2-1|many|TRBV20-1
CSAVTTYNEQFF
TGCAGTGCCGTCACTACTTACAATGAGCAGTTCTTC
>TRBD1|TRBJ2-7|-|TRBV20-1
CSAPDRTYNEQYF
TGCAGTGCCCCGGACAGGACCTACAACGAGCAGTACTTC
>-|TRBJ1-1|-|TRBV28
CASSFNQGSSTEAFF
TGTGCCAGCAGTTTCAACCAGGGTTCAAGCACTGAAGCTTTCTTT
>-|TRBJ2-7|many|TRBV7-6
CASSLTDREGEQYF
TGTGCCAGCAGCTTGACGGACAGGGAGGGCGAGCAGTACTTC
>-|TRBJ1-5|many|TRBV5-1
CASSLDSYQPQHF
TGCGCCAGCAGCTTGGACAGTTATCAGCCCCAGCATTTT
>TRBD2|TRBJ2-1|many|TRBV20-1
CSAGTGGGYNEQFF
TGCAGTGCCGGAACGGGAGGCGGCTACAATGAGCAGTTCTTC
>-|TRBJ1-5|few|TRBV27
CASRRDVASNQPQHF
TGTGCCAGCAGAAGGGATGTCGCTAGCAATCAGCCCCAGCATTTT
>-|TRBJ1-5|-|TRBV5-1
CASSLEYGSNQPQHF
TGCGCCAGCAGCTTGGAGTACGGGAGCAATCAGCCCCAGCATTTT
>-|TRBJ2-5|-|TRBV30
CAWSVRGSQQETQYF
TGTGCCTGGAGTGTACGAGGGTCCCAACAAGAGACCCAGTACTTC
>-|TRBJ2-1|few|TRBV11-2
CASREGHSSYNEQFF
TGTGCCAGCAGGGAGGGCCATAGCTCCTACAATGAGCAGTTCTTC
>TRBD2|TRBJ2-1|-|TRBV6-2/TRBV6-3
CASSWGTRKGSNEQFF
TGTGCCAGCAGTTGGGGGACTAGAAAAGGGAGCAATGAGCAGTTCTTC
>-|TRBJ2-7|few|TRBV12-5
CASAVSGRSYEQYF
TGTGCTAGTGCCGTCTCGGGACGGAGCTACGAGCAGTACTTC
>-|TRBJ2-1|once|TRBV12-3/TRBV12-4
CASRKVVDNEQFF
TGTGCCAGCAGGAAGGTTGTGGACAATGAGCAGTTCTTC
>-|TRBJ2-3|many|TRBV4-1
CASSPSAGSSTDTQYF
TGCGCCAGCAGCCCTTCGGCGGGGTCGAGCACAGATACGCAGTATTTT
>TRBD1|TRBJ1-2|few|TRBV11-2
CASSSTQGTGDYGYTF
TGTGCCAGCAGCTCAACCCAGGGGACAGGGGATTATGGCTACACCTTC